What follows are 28 T cell receptor beta chains derived from one specimen sequenced in a study of PD-L1 blockade in urothelial cancer. This sample's time point: peripheral blood 6 weeks after treatment start. Generated by immunoSEQ multiplex PCR, the TCRdb table keeps only in-frame clones and is missing some. The table records 100,000 to 150,000 clones, more than 70% of them present only once. Sequencing was performed on PBMCs, taken around atezolizumab (anti-PD-L1) treatment. These receptors were taken from a man aged 50 or older with urothelial cancer.

The V call is TRBV6-1, the J call TRBJ2-5; 8 bases align to TRBD1. CDR3 length equals 14 residues. Germline V gene sequence: CDR1 MNHNS, CDR2 SASEGT. The ends lost 7 bases at V and 2 bases at J; junction bases unmatched: 6. This CDR3 is CASKTGVGQETQYF. The CDR3 DNA reads TGTGCCAGCAAGACAGGGGTGGGGCAAGAGACCCAGTACTTC.

This rearrangement joins TRBV5-1 to TRBJ2-5, with D perhaps TRBD1 (5 bases). The CDR3 is 15 amino acids. The germline V gene encodes CDR1 SGHRS and CDR2 YFSETQ. V was trimmed by 0 bases and J by 4 bases, leaving 13 bases between them. CDR3: CASSLEDAGRETQYF. DNA of the CDR3: TGCGCCAGCAGCTTGGAAGATGCAGGGCGAGAGACCCAGTACTTC.

A word on this clone: A junction end diverges from the germline sequence, so it may reflect a read error. Within the sample, other DNA sequences also encode this same CDR3. This sequence joins TRBV6-5 and TRBJ2-3; TRBD1 agrees at 7 bases. This CDR3 spans 15 amino acids. Germline CDR1 MNHEY, CDR2 SVGAGI. CDR3 nucleotide sequence: TGCGCCAGCAGTTACTCGGACAGGAGCACAGATACGCAGTATTTT. Amino acids: CASSYSDRSTDTQYF.

CDR3 nucleotide sequence: TGCAGCGCACTGACACCGGCTGAGCAGTTCTTC. Its translation: CSALTPAEQFF. This chain uses TRBV29-1 with TRBJ2-1; D is undetermined. The V and J ends lost 7 bases and 9 bases respectively, with 13 bases between them. Per the germline V gene, CDR1 is SQVTM and CDR2 is ANQGSEA. The CDR3 has 11 amino acids.

The chain employs TRBV9 and TRBJ1-4; perhaps TRBD1 as D (5 bases). The CDR3 extends over 15 amino acids. CDR1 and CDR2 (germline): SGDLS, YYNGEE. V was shortened by 3 bases and J by 4 bases, with 13 bases between the two germline ends. CDR3 protein: CASSAKRQSNEKLFF. The CDR3, as DNA: TGTGCCAGCAGCGCCAAAAGACAGAGTAATGAAAAACTGTTTTTT. Supplemented by reference TRBV9 and TRBJ1-4, the full variable domain reads DSGVTQTPKHLITATGQRVTLRCSPRSGDLSVYWYQQSLDQGLQFLIQYYNGEERAKGNILERFSAQQFPDLHSELNLSSLELGDSALYFCASSAKRQSNEKLFFGSGTQLSVL.

The chain uses TRBV5-1 and TRBJ1-2; 7 nucleotides match TRBD1. CDR1 and CDR2 from the germline V gene are SGHRS and YFSETQ. The V and J ends lost 5 bases and 6 bases, in that order; junction bases with no gene match: 10. The CDR3 runs to 14 residues. CDR3 sequence: CASRAGGGNNGYTF. The DNA for the CDR3 is TGCGCCAGCAGGGCCGGAGGGGGCAATAATGGCTACACCTTC. The full variable domain, rest sourced from reference TRBV5-1 and TRBJ1-2, is KAGVTQTPRYLIKTRGQQVTLSCSPISGHRSVSWYQQTPGQGLQFLFEYFSETQRNKGNFPGRFSGRQFSNSRSEMNVSTLELGDSALYLCASRAGGGNNGYTFGSGTRLTVV.

This clone was recorded once. In DNA form, the CDR3 reads TGTGCCATCAGACCCGGACAGGGGGAAGGGAACACTGAAGCTTTCTTT. Translated: CAIRPGQGEGNTEAFF. V and J are TRBV10-3 and TRBJ1-1; 10 nucleotides align to TRBD1. Unmatched junction bases numbered 8, after V lost 6 bases and J lost 1 base. This CDR3 spans 16 amino acids. CDR1 is ENHRY and CDR2 is SYGVKD in the germline V gene.

This clone has a single count. As DNA, the CDR3 is TGTGCCTGGACCGCCGGGAGGGGGGTAGATACGCAGTATTTT. As protein: CAWTAGRGVDTQYF. The chain has TRBV30 and TRBJ2-3; TRBD2 matches at 8 bases. The V and J ends lost 4 bases and 5 bases, in that order; junction bases with no gene match: 8. Germline lookup yields CDR1 GTSNPN and CDR2 SVGIG (reference sequence). The CDR3 runs to 14 residues.

The chain combines TRBV30 with TRBJ2-7; tentatively, D is TRBD2 (5 bases). Germline V gene lookup returns CDR1 GTSNPN and CDR2 SVGIG (reference sequence). The CDR3 extends over 14 amino acids. The ends were cut back, 3 bases at V and 5 bases at J, with 17 bases in the middle. The CDR3 DNA sequence: TGTGCCTGGAGCGACACTAGTAGGCTGAACGAGCAGTACTTC. Translated, it gives CAWSDTSRLNEQYF. Supplemented by reference TRBV30 and TRBJ2-7, the full variable domain reads SQTIHQWPATLVQPVGSPLSLECTVEGTSNPNLYWYRQAAGRGLQLLFYSVGIGQISSEVPQNLSASRPQDRQFILSSKKLLLSDSGFYLCAWSDTSRLNEQYFGPGTRLTVT.

The chain has TRBV10-3 and TRBJ2-3; TRBD1 might be the D (6 bases). V lost 0 bases and J lost 2, with 15 bases in between. Germline values: CDR1 ENHRY, CDR2 SYGVKD. The CDR3 consists of 17 residues. The CDR3 reads CAISESTGIYFTDTQYF. CDR3 nucleotide sequence: TGTGCCATCAGTGAGTCGACAGGCATTTATTTCACAGATACGCAGTATTTT.

J is TRBJ1-4 and V is TRBV7-2; D not certain. Germline V gene sequence: CDR1 SGHTA, CDR2 FQGNSA. The CDR3 covers 14 residues. The V end lost 5 bases, the J end lost 0 bases, and 7 bases lay between the germline ends. The CDR3 coding sequence is TGTGCCAGCAGCCTCCAGGCAACTAATGAAAAACTGTTTTTT. Its protein product is CASSLQATNEKLFF.

This chain's CDR3 is CASSLATVGNSNTEAFF. The CDR3 DNA follows: TGCGCCAGCAGCTTGGCGACAGTGGGGAACTCGAACACTGAAGCTTTCTTT. The chain joins TRBV5-1 to TRBJ1-1, with D possibly TRBD1 on 5 matching bases. V shed 0 bases and J shed 1 base, with 16 bases lying between them. The CDR3 is made up of 17 amino acids. Germline-derived CDR1 and CDR2 are SGHRS and YFSETQ.

The chain recombines TRBV28 with TRBJ1-1; the D gene is possibly TRBD1 (6 bases). This CDR3 comprises 9 residues. CDR1 and CDR2 from the germline V gene are MDHEN and SYDVKM. Trimming took off 8 bases at V and 9 bases at J, with 7 bases between the two ends. CDR3 nucleotide sequence: TGTGCCAGCGGACAGAAAGCTTTCTTT. Protein sequence: CASGQKAFF.

This rearrangement joins TRBV7-9 to TRBJ2-5, with 10 bases aligning to TRBD1. The CDR3 is 15 amino acids. With 3 bases clipped from V and 5 bases from J, the junction kept 6 bases outside the gene matches. Germline V lookup: CDR1 SEHNR, CDR2 FQNEAQ (reference sequence). The CDR3 here is CASSLGDRGEETQYF. CDR3 DNA: TGTGCCAGCAGCTTGGGGGACAGGGGTGAGGAGACCCAGTACTTC.

The CDR3 loop reads CASSFPSGVNTEAFF. The CDR3 DNA follows: TGTGCCAGCAGTTTCCCATCCGGGGTGAACACTGAAGCTTTCTTT. J is TRBJ1-1 and V is TRBV28; no firm D call. There are 15 residues in the CDR3. The V and J ends lost 3 bases and 0 bases respectively, with 11 bases between them. CDR1 MDHEN and CDR2 SYDVKM come from the germline V gene.

The J gene is TRBJ2-7, the V gene TRBV25-1; 11 bases match TRBD2. The CDR3 extends over 15 amino acids. V lost 4 bases and J lost 1; bases outside the gene matches: 3. Germline V gene lookup returns CDR1 MGHDK and CDR2 SYGVNS. The CDR3 DNA is TGTGCCAGCAGTGGGGGGACTAGCGGTTCCTACGAGCAGTACTTC. The encoded protein is CASSGGTSGSYEQYF.

This sequence joins TRBV11-2 and TRBJ2-7; TRBD2 aligns across 8 bases. The CDR3 runs to 15 residues. Germline V gene sequence: CDR1 SGHAT, CDR2 FQNNGV. The ends lost 2 bases at V and 6 bases at J; junction bases unmatched: 9. The CDR3 DNA sequence: TGTGCCAGCAGCTTAAGGTTGGGACTAGAGAGCGAGCAGTACTTC. Amino acid sequence: CASSLRLGLESEQYF.

The rearrangement joins TRBV30 to TRBJ1-4; possible D gene TRBD1, 5 bases. The V gene's germline CDR1 is GTSNPN and CDR2 SVGIG (reference sequence). Trimming stripped 0 bases from V and 7 bases from J, with 18 bases between. This CDR3 spans 16 amino acids. CDR3 DNA: TGTGCCTGGAGTGTACCGGGCACAGGCATTGGTGAAAAACTGTTTTTT. Its protein product is CAWSVPGTGIGEKLFF. The full variable domain, completed using reference TRBV30 and TRBJ1-4, is SQTIHQWPATLVQPVGSPLSLECTVEGTSNPNLYWYRQAAGRGLQLLFYSVGIGQISSEVPQNLSASRPQDRQFILSSKKLLLSDSGFYLCAWSVPGTGIGEKLFFGSGTQLSVL.

The V call is TRBV18, the J call TRBJ2-3; possibly TRBD1 for D (6 bases). The CDR3 covers 16 residues. Germline CDR1 and CDR2: KGHSH and LQKENI. The germline V and J ends were trimmed by 8 bases and 1 base, with 19 bases remaining between them. Here the CDR3 reads CASAGALAGGTDTQYF. CDR3 DNA: TGTGCCAGCGCCGGAGCGTTGGCAGGGGGCACAGATACGCAGTATTTT.

CDR3 nucleotides: TGTGCCAGCAGCCTCCGGTCTAGCGGGAACACCGGGGAGCTGTTTTTT. Its translation is CASSLRSSGNTGELFF. The chain combines TRBV7-2 with TRBJ2-2, with TRBD2 matching over 7 bases. Trimming at V came to 5 bases and at J to 1 base, leaving 7 bases not matched to a gene. CDR1 and CDR2 (germline): SGHTA, FQGNSA. The length of the CDR3 is 16 residues.

V and J are TRBV5-1 and TRBJ1-1; possible D gene TRBD1, 5 bases. CDR3 length equals 16 residues. V lost 4 bases, J lost 2 bases, and 18 bases lay in between. From germline, CDR1 is SGHRS and CDR2 YFSETQ. CDR3 nucleotides: TGCGCCAGCAGCCCCACCCCGACAGCCCTAAACACTGAAGCTTTCTTT. It is translated as CASSPTPTALNTEAFF. Complete variable domain (other parts from reference TRBV5-1 and TRBJ1-1): KAGVTQTPRYLIKTRGQQVTLSCSPISGHRSVSWYQQTPGQGLQFLFEYFSETQRNKGNFPGRFSGRQFSNSRSEMNVSTLELGDSALYLCASSPTPTALNTEAFFGQGTRLTVV.

This clone has just a few counts. The chain recombines TRBV6-4 with TRBJ1-1, with a weak D call TRBD1 (5 bases). This CDR3 is 15 amino acids long. V dropped 2 bases and J dropped 1 base, with 11 bases sitting between them. Looked up from germline, CDR1 is MRHNA and CDR2 is SNTAGT. The CDR3 is CASSDSSGGNTEAFF. The CDR3 DNA sequence: TGTGCCAGCAGTGACAGTTCCGGGGGGAACACTGAAGCTTTCTTT.

The chain couples TRBV5-3 to TRBJ2-7, with 9 positions matching TRBD1. TRBV5-3 belongs to the ORF category, with a function that is uncertain. With 1 base clipped from V and 3 bases from J, the junction kept 5 bases outside the gene matches. The CDR3 length is 15 residues. The CDR3 bases are TGTGCCAGAAGCTTGCCGGGACAGGGTTACTACGAGCAGTACTTC. As protein: CARSLPGQGYYEQYF.

CDR3 region: CASSQGTGGVGGNQPQHF. The CDR3 DNA follows: TGTGCCAGCAGCCAAGGGACAGGGGGCGTCGGGGGCAATCAGCCCCAGCATTTT. The V call is TRBV28, the J call TRBJ1-5, with 12 bases identical to TRBD1. In germline, CDR1 is MDHEN, CDR2 SYDVKM. The length of the CDR3 is 18 residues. The junction had 11 bases not matched to a gene; V was cut back by 6 bases and J by 2 bases.

This chain links TRBV7-9 with TRBJ2-7, with 14 bases fitting TRBD2. This CDR3 contains 14 residues. Trimming cost V 5 bases and J 6 bases; bases outside gene matches: 3. The germline gives CDR1 SEHNR, CDR2 FQNEAQ (reference sequence). CDR3 sequence (DNA): TGTGCCAGCAGCCCAGGACTAGCGGGAGGCGAGCAGTACTTC. Its translation: CASSPGLAGGEQYF.

The rearrangement joins TRBV21-1 to TRBJ2-1; TRBD2, as called in the table, went unchecked against the DNA. TRBV21-1 corresponds to a pseudogene. This CDR3 region has 17 residues. CDR3: CARPQGGLPQRVNEQFF. The CDR3 DNA reads as TGTGCCAGACCTCAGGGAGGACTCCCCCAGAGGGTCAATGAGCAGTTCTTC.

This clone was seen just once. The V and J genes are TRBV27 and TRBJ2-3; 11 bases map to TRBD2. The CDR3 contains 16 residues. V shed 7 bases, J shed 2 bases, and the junction held 8 bases outside the gene matches. Germline assignment: CDR1 MNHEY and CDR2 SMNVEV (reference sequence). The CDR3: CASTPGTSGLTDTQYF. CDR3 nucleotide sequence: TGTGCCAGCACCCCTGGGACTAGCGGCCTCACAGATACGCAGTATTTT.

The chain combines TRBV27 with TRBJ2-1, with 7 nucleotides matching TRBD2. Germline trimming cut 5 bases from V and 3 bases from J; bases unmatched to any gene: 7. This CDR3 has 15 amino acids. Germline V CDR1 and CDR2: MNHEY, SMNVEV (reference sequence). The CDR3 is CASSKLASGYNEQFF. The CDR3, as DNA: TGTGCCAGCAGTAAACTAGCGAGCGGCTACAATGAGCAGTTCTTC.